The clone carrying this TCR beta chain is a singleton in its sample. The data were taken from a study of blood T cell repertoires in COVID-19. Looking at the study overall: Spain, Italy and the United States supplied samples that represented acute and convalescent COVID-19. Nucleic acid was either cDNA or gDNA, and it came from T cells, B-cell-depleted T cells, or PBMCs.

The data were produced by immunoSEQ multiplex PCR, yet TCRdb's version contains in-frame clones alone and is incomplete. The data show about 49,000 clones, roughly 84% seen once. Per germline, CDR1 MNHNY and CDR2 SVGAGI (reference sequence). Trimming cost V 5 bases and J 5 bases; bases outside gene matches: 9. The CDR3 is made up of 17 amino acids. What was sequenced was peripheral blood. The gene calls are TRBV6-6 and TRBJ2-5; 15 bases are a match to TRBD2. The source of this sequence is a human donor in a cohort sampled during active COVID-19. CDR3 sequence: CASSLLGLAGGTETQYF. CDR3 sequence (DNA): TGTGCCAGCAGTCTCCTGGGACTAGCGGGAGGAACTGAGACCCAGTACTTC.